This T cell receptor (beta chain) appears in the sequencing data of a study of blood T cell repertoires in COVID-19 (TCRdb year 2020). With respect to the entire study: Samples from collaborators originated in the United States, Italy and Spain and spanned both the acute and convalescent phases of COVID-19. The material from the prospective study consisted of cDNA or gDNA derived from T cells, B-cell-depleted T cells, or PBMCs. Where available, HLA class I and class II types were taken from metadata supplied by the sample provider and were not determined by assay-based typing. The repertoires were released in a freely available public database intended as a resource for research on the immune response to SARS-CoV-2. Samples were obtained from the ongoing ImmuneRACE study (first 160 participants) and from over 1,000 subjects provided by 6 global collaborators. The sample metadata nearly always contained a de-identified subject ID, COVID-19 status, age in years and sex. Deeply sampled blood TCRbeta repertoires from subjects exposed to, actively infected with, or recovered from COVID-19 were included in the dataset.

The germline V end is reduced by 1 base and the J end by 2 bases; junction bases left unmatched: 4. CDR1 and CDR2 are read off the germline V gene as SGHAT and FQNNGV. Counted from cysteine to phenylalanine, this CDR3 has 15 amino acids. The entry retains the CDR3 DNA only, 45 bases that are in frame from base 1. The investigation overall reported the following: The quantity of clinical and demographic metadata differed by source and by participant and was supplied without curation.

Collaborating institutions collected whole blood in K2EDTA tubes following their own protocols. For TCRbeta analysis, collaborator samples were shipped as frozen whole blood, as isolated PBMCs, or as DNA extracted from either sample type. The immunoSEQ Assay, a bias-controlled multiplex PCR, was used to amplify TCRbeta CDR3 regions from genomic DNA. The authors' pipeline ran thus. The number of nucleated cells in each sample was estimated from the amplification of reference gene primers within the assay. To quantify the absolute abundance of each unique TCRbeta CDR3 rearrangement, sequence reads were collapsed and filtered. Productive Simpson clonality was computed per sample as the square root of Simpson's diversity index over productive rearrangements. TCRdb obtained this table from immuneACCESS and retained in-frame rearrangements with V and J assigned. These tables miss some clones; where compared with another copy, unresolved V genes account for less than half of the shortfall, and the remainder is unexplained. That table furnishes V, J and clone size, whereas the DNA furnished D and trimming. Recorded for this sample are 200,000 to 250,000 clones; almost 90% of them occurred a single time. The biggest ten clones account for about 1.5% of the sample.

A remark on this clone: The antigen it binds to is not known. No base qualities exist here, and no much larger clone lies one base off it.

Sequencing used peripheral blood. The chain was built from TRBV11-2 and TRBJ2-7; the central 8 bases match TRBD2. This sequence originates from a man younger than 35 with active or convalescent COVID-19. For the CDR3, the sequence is CASSLGPGGAYEQYF. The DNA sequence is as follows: TGTGCCAGCAGCTTAGGTCCGGGAGGGGCCTACGAGCAGTACTTC.